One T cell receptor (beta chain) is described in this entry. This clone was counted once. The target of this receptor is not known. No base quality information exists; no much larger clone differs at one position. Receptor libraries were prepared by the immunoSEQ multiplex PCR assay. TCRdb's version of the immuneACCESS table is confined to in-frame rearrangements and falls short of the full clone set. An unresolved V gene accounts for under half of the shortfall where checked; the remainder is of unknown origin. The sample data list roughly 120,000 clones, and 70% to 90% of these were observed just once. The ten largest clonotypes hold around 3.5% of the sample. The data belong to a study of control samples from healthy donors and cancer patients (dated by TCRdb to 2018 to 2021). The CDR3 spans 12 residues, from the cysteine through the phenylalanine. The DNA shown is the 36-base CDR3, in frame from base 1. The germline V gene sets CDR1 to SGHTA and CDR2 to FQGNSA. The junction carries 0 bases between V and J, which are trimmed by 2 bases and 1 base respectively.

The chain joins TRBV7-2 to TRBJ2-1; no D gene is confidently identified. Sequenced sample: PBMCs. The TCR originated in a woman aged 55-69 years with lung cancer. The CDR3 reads CASSLSYNEQFF. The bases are TGTGCCAGCAGCTTATCCTACAATGAGCAGTTCTTC.